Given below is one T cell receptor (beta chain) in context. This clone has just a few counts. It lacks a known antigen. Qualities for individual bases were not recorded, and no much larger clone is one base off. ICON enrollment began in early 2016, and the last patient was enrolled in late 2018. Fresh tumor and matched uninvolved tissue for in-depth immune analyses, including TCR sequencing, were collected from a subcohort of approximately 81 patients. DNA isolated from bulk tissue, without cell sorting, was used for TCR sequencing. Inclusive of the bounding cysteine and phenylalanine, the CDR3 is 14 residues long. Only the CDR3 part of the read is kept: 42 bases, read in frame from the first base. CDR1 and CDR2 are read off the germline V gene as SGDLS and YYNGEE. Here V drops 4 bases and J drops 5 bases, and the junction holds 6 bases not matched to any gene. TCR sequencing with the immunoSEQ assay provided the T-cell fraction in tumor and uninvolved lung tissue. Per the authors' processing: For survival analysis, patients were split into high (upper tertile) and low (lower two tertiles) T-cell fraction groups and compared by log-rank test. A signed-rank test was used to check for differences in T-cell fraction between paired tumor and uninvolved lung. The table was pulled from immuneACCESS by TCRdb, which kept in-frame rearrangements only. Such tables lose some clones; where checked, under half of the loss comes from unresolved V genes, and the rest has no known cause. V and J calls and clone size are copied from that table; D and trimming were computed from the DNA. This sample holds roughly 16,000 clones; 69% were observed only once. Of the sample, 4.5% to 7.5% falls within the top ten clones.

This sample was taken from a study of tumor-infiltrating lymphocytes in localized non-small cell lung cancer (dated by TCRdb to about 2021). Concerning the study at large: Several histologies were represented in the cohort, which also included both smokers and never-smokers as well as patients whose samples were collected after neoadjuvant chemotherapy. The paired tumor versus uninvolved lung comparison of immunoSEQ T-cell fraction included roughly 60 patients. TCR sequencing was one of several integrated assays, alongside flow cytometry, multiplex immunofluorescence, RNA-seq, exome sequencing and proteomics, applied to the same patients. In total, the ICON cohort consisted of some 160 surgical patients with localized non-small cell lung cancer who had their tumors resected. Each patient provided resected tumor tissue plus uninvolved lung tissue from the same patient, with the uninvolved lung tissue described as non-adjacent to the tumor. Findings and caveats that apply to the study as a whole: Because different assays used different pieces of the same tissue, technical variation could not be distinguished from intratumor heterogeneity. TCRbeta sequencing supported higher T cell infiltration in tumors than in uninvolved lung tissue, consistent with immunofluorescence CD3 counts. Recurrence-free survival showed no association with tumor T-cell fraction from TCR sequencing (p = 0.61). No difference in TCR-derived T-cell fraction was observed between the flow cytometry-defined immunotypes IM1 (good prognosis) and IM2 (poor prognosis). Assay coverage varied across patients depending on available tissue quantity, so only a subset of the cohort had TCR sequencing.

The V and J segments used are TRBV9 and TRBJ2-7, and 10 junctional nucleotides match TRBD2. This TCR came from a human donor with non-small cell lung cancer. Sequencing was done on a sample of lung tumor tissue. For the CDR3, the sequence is CASSISGRANEQYF. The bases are TGTGCCAGCAGCATCAGCGGGAGGGCCAACGAGCAGTACTTC.